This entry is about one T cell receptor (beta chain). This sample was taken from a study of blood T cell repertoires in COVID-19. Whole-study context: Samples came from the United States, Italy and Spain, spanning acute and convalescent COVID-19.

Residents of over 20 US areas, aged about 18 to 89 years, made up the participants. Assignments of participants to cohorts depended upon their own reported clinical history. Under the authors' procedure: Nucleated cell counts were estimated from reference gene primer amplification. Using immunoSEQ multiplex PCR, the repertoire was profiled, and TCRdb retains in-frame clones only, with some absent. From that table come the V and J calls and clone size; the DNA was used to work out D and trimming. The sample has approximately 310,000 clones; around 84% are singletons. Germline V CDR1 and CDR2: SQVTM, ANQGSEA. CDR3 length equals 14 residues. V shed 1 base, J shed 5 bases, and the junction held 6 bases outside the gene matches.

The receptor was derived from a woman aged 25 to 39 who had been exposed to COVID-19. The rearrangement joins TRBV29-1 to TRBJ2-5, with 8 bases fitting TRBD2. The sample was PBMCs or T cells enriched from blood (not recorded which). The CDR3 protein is CSVEAGGAKETQYF. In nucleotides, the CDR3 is TGCAGCGTTGAAGCCGGGGGGGCCAAGGAGACCCAGTACTTC.